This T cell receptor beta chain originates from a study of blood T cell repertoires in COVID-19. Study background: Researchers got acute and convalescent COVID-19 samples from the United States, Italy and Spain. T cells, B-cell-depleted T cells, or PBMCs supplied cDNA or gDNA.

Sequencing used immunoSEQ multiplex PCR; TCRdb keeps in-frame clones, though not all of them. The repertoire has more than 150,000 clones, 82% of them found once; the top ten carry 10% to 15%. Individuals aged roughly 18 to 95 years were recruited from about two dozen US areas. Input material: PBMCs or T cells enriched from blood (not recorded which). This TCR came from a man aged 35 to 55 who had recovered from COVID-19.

CDR3 nucleotide sequence: TGTGCCACCAGCAGAGACAGGGGTGGTGTTGGAAACACCATATATTTT. It is translated as CATSRDRGGVGNTIYF. The chain uses TRBV15 and TRBJ1-3, with D perhaps matching TRBD1 (6 bases). Germline V CDR1 and CDR2: LNHNV, YYDKDF (reference sequence). V lost 0 bases, J lost 3 bases, and 12 bases lay in between. The CDR3 has 16 amino acids. Together with reference TRBV15 and TRBJ1-3, the CDR3 gives the full variable domain: DAMVIQNPRYQVTQFGKPVTLSCSQTLNHNVMYWYQQKSSQAPKLLFHYYDKDFNNEADTPDNFQSRRPNTSFCFLDIRSPGLGDTAMYLCATSRDRGGVGNTIYFGEGSWLTVV.